This T cell receptor (beta chain) was recorded in a study of T cells in Graves' hyperthyroidism and ophthalmopathy. This clonotype turned up a few times. The antigen is unknown. Amplification yielded TCR beta CDR3 regions, with RNA transcripts as the source. First-round RT-PCR targeting the TCR CDR3 was performed with the HTBI primer set. Using its own MiXCR run on the multiplex PCR reads, TCRdb lists one record per CDR3 protein. The sample has more than 500,000 distinct CDR3 sequences; 46% are singletons. General study results and limits: Blood also held most thyroid clonotypes expanded beyond 0.001.

The TCR comes from an adult woman with Graves' disease, either hyperthyroidism or ophthalmopathy (not recorded which). The sequencing sample was made of peripheral blood or thyroid tissue (not recorded which).

CDR3 DNA sequence: TGTGCCAGCAGTACCTCCTTAGCGGGAGGTTCCTACGAGCAGTACTTC. Its protein product is CASSTSLAGGSYEQYF. The V call is TRBV2, the J call TRBJ2-7; TRBD2 aligns across 10 bases. Trimming cost V 5 bases and J 1 base; bases outside gene matches: 8. Germline CDR1 reads SNHLY; CDR2 reads FYNNEI. This CDR3 has 16 amino acids.